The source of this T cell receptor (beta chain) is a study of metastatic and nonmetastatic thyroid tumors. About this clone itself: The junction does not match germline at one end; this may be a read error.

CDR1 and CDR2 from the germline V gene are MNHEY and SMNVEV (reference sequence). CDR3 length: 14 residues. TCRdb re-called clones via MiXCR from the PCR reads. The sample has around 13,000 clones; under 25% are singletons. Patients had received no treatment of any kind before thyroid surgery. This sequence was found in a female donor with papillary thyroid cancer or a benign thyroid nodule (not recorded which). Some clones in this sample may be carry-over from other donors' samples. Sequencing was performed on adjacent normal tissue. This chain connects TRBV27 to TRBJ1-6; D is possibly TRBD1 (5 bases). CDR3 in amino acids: CASSLWTSNSPLQF. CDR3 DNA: TGTGCCAGCAGTTTATGGACATCGAATTCACCCCTCCAATTT.